This record looks at one T cell receptor (beta chain) sequence and its context. The antigen remains unidentified. The record originates from a study of cytomegalovirus exposure and HLA in healthy donors. Notes on the study in general: Most subjects had HLA-A and HLA-B alleles reportedly predicted accurately by TCR beta sequences. Prior analysis indicated that the majority of TCR beta V segments exhibited productivity approximately 90% or approximately 30% of the time.

The PCR employed 60 Vbeta primers together with 13 Jbeta primers. Study processing details: Later work found 65 million to 100 million unique TCR beta chains, with roughly 11 million shared. Here immunoSEQ multiplex PCR was the method, and the copy in TCRdb shows in-frame clones only, minus some. V and J calls and clone size are copied from that table; D and trimming were computed from the DNA. In total, the table holds 180,000 or so clones. The CDR3 extends over 14 amino acids. In germline, CDR1 is SQVTM, CDR2 ANQGSEA. Trimming at V came to 7 bases and at J to 5 bases, leaving 13 bases not matched to a gene.

J is TRBJ1-1 and V is TRBV29-1; TRBD1 agrees at 7 bases. The source of this sequence is a woman aged 18-30 years in good health and CMV-seropositive. Sequenced input: PBMCs. This chain's CDR3 is CSAPVQGVGTEAFF. The CDR3 nucleotides read TGCAGCGCGCCAGTCCAGGGGGTTGGGACTGAAGCTTTCTTT.